These 20 T cell receptor beta chains came from one sample sequenced in a study of blood T cell repertoires in COVID-19. The protocol was immunoSEQ multiplex PCR, while the TCRdb copy is restricted to in-frame clones and leaves out a portion. Of 150,000 to 200,000 clones in the sample, around 72% are singletons; the top ten hold under 3.5%. Sequencing input: peripheral blood. These receptors all stem from a woman older than 75 with acute or convalescent COVID-19.

This sequence joins TRBV3-1 (or the pseudogene TRBV3-2) and TRBJ2-5; D call uncertain. The CDR3 length is 13 residues. Germline V gene lookup returns CDR1 LGHDT and CDR2 YNNKEL (reference sequence). Trimming took off 4 bases at V and 0 bases at J, with 6 bases between the two ends. The CDR3 nucleotides are TGTGCCAGCAGCCCAGCGTACCAAGAGACCCAGTACTTC. The encoded protein is CASSPAYQETQYF.

There are a few counts of this clone. The rearrangement uses TRBV19 and TRBJ1-5; D is unresolved. CDR1 and CDR2 (germline): LNHDA, SQIVND (reference sequence). The CDR3 runs 15 residues. The V end was cut by 3 bases, the J end by 4 bases, with 13 bases between. The DNA for the CDR3 is TGTGCCAGTAGTATTCTGGCAGGAAATAATCAGCCCCAGCATTTT. It is translated as CASSILAGNNQPQHF.

This clone was picked up one time. The CDR3 reads CASSTGTSVSTDTQYF. For the CDR3, the DNA is TGTGCCAGTAGTACCGGGACTAGCGTCTCCACAGATACGCAGTATTTT. The rearrangement uses TRBV19 and TRBJ2-3, with 10 bases identical to TRBD2. Trimming at V came to 4 bases and at J to 2 bases, leaving 6 bases not matched to a gene. CDR3 length: 16 residues. Germline CDR1 reads LNHDA; CDR2 reads SQIVND (reference sequence).

The genes are TRBV14 and TRBJ2-4, with D tentatively TRBD2 (6 bases). The germline gives CDR1 SGHDN, CDR2 FVKESK. V was trimmed by 4 bases and J by 0 bases, leaving 10 bases between them. This CDR3 contains 15 residues. DNA for the CDR3: TGTGCCAGCAGCCTCCCGGGACTAGCCAAAAACATTCAGTACTTC. Translation gives CASSLPGLAKNIQYF.

This clone was picked up many times. The V and J genes are TRBV5-1 and TRBJ2-1, with 8 bases matching TRBD2. Germline CDR1 SGHRS, CDR2 YFSETQ. The V and J ends lost 0 bases and 7 bases, in that order; junction bases with no gene match: 3. There are 14 residues in the CDR3. CDR3 loop: CASSLGGTRNEQFF. The CDR3 region has the DNA TGCGCCAGCAGCTTGGGTGGGACTAGAAATGAGCAGTTCTTC.

The table lists this clone with a few counts. The chain carries TRBV5-6 and TRBJ2-2; 8 bases match TRBD1. J was trimmed by 3 bases and V by 4 bases; bases with no gene match: 8. Germline V gives CDR1 SGHDT, CDR2 YYEEEE. This CDR3 is built from 16 residues. The CDR3 reads CASSLETGEHTGELFF. DNA for the CDR3: TGTGCCAGCAGCCTAGAGACAGGGGAGCACACCGGGGAGCTGTTTTTT.

J is TRBJ1-2 and V is TRBV14; 10 bases are shared with TRBD1. This CDR3 contains 13 residues. Germline CDR1 and CDR2: SGHDN and FVKESK. Trimming at V came to 6 bases and at J to 8 bases, leaving 6 bases not matched to a gene. The CDR3 loop is CASSPGTGVGYTF. CDR3 DNA: TGTGCCAGCAGTCCGGGGACAGGGGTCGGCTACACCTTC.

This clone was counted only a few times. This chain joins TRBV3-1 (or the pseudogene TRBV3-2) and TRBJ1-2; D gene unclear. V was pared by 2 bases and J by 4 bases, with 8 bases between. CDR3 length equals 13 residues. Germline V CDR1 and CDR2: LGHDT, YNNKEL (reference sequence). CDR3 residues: CASSQLGSYGYTF. In nucleotides, the CDR3 is TGTGCCAGCAGCCAATTAGGGAGCTATGGCTACACCTTC.

This chain joins TRBV4-1 and TRBJ2-3, with D unclear. CDR3 length: 14 amino acids. In germline, CDR1 is MGHRA, CDR2 YSYEKL. Trimming left V 1 base short and J 1 base short, with 6 bases between. CDR3 sequence reads: CASSQVLRTDTQYF. The CDR3, as DNA: TGCGCCAGCAGCCAAGTCCTTCGCACAGATACGCAGTATTTT.

V is TRBV10-1 and J is TRBJ2-7; 8 bases are shared with TRBD1. CDR3 length: 16 residues. CDR1 is WNHNN, CDR2 SYGVQD, per germline (reference sequence). V lost 2 bases and J lost 3; bases outside the gene matches: 9. CDR3 in amino acids: CASSEAPGTGIYEQYF. CDR3 DNA sequence: TGCGCCAGCAGTGAGGCCCCCGGGACAGGTATCTACGAGCAGTACTTC.

The rearrangement joins TRBV9 to TRBJ2-2, with D possibly TRBD2 on 6 matching bases. Germline lookup yields CDR1 SGDLS and CDR2 YYNGEE. The CDR3 is made up of 17 amino acids. V was shortened by 0 bases and J by 2 bases, with 14 bases between the two germline ends. CDR3 sequence (DNA): TGTGCCAGCAGCGTAGGTATCGGGGGAGTTAACACCGGGGAGCTGTTTTTT. Amino acid sequence: CASSVGIGGVNTGELFF.

This chain connects TRBV28 to TRBJ2-7; D might be TRBD2 (6 bases). This CDR3 region has 15 residues. The V gene lost 4 bases and the J gene lost 4 bases, with 17 bases spanning the gap. The germline V gene encodes CDR1 MDHEN and CDR2 SYDVKM. CDR3 sequence: CASSSGSAGLYEQYF. For the CDR3, the DNA is TGTGCCAGCAGTTCTGGCAGCGCCGGACTATACGAGCAGTACTTC.

This clone is a singleton in its sample. The chain joins TRBV4-1 to TRBJ2-3; 9 bases fit TRBD2. Germline V gene data show CDR1 as MGHRA and CDR2 as YSYEKL. With 3 bases clipped from V and 1 base from J, the junction kept 5 bases outside the gene matches. The CDR3 length is 16 residues. CDR3 nucleotides: TGCGCCAGCAGCCACGAAGCGGGAGGCGGCACAGATACGCAGTATTTT. Translation: CASSHEAGGGTDTQYF.

The chain joins TRBV7-9 to TRBJ2-7; 9 nucleotides match TRBD1. CDR3 length: 14 residues. The J segment lost 6 bases and the V segment lost 5 bases, leaving 8 bases of the junction unmatched. Germline-derived CDR1 and CDR2 are SEHNR and FQNEAQ (reference sequence). CDR3 bases: TGTGCCAGCAGCCCAGGGACAGGGTCCGGCGAGCAGTACTTC. This gives the protein CASSPGTGSGEQYF.

This clone was recorded once. The chain carries TRBV19 and TRBJ1-2, with 9 positions matching TRBD1. Per the germline V gene, CDR1 is LNHDA and CDR2 is SQIVND (reference sequence). After removal of 2 bases from V and 4 bases from J, the junction contained 5 bases not matched to a gene. The CDR3 is made up of 15 amino acids. The CDR3 region is CASSIPGQGVYGYTF. The CDR3 DNA follows: TGTGCCAGTAGTATACCGGGACAGGGTGTCTATGGCTACACCTTC.

This CDR3 is CASSSGLAGNTDTQYF. CDR3 nucleotides: TGTGCCAGCAGCTCCGGACTAGCGGGAAACACAGATACGCAGTATTTT. The chain uses TRBV11-2 and TRBJ2-3; 12 bases agree with TRBD2. Germline V gene sequence: CDR1 SGHAT, CDR2 FQNNGV. V dropped 4 bases and J dropped 2; count of bases not matched to a gene: 4. CDR3 length equals 16 residues.

V usage is TRBV13 and J usage is TRBJ2-1; TRBD1 matches at 7 bases. Germline trimming cut 2 bases from V and 0 bases from J; bases unmatched to any gene: 1. The CDR3 is made up of 15 amino acids. Looked up from germline, CDR1 is PRHDT and CDR2 is FYEKMQ (reference sequence). Written as DNA, the CDR3 is TGTGCCAGCAGCTTATACAGGGGCTCCTACAATGAGCAGTTCTTC. Translation gives CASSLYRGSYNEQFF.

The chain is built from TRBV28 and TRBJ1-4; 7 positions agree with TRBD1. The CDR3 totals 14 residues. Germline CDR1 MDHEN, CDR2 SYDVKM. The J segment lost 4 bases and the V segment lost 7 bases, leaving 6 bases of the junction unmatched. CDR3 bases: TGTGCCAGCATCCGAGACAGGGTTAATGAAAAACTGTTTTTT. Its protein is CASIRDRVNEKLFF.

This clone was recorded once. The chain joins TRBV12-3 or TRBV12-4 to TRBJ1-5, with D maybe TRBD1 (6 bases). The V end lost 7 bases, the J end lost 5 bases, and 12 bases lay between the germline ends. This CDR3 is built from 13 residues. The CDR3 is CASTQGPDQPQHF. The CDR3 DNA reads as TGTGCCAGCACCCAGGGGCCTGATCAGCCCCAGCATTTT.

The chain couples TRBV3-1 (or the pseudogene TRBV3-2) to TRBJ1-4; TRBD1 might be the D (5 bases). V was cut by 7 bases and J by 4 bases, with 13 bases left in between. The V gene's germline CDR1 is LGHDT and CDR2 YNNKEL (reference sequence). This CDR3 has 14 amino acids. As DNA, the CDR3 is TGTGCCAGCACCCACCGGGGGGGTAATGAAAAACTGTTTTTT. Translating it yields CASTHRGGNEKLFF.